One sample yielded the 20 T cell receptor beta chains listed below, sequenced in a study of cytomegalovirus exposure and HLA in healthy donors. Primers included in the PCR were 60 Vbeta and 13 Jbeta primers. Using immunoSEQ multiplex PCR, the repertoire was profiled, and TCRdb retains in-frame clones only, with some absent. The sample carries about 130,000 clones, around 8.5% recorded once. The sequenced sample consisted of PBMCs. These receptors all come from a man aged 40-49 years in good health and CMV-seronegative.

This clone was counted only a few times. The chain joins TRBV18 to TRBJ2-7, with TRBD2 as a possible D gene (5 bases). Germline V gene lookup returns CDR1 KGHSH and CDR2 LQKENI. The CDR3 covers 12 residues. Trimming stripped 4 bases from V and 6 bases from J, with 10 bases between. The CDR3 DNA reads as TGTGCCAGCTCACGTCGAGAGGGCGAGCAGTACTTC. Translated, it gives CASSRREGEQYF.

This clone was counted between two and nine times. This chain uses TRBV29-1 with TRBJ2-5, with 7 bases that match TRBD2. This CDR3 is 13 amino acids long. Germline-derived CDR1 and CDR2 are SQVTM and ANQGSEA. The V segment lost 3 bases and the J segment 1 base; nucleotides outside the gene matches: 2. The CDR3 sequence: CSVETSPQETQYF. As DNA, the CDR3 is TGCAGCGTTGAGACTAGCCCCCAAGAGACCCAGTACTTC.

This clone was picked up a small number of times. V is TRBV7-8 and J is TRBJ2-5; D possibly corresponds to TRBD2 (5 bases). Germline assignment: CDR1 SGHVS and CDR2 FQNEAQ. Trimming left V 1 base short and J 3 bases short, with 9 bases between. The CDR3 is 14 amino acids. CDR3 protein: CASSLVIGEETQYF. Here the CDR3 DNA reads TGTGCCAGCAGCTTAGTGATCGGGGAAGAGACCCAGTACTTC.

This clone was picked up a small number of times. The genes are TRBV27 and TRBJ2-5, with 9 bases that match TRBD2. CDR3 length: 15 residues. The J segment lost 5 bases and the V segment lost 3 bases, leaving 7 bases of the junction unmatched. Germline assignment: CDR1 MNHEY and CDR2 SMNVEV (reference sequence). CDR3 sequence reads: CASSLRLAGLETQYF. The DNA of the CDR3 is TGTGCCAGCAGTTTGAGGCTAGCGGGGTTGGAGACCCAGTACTTC.

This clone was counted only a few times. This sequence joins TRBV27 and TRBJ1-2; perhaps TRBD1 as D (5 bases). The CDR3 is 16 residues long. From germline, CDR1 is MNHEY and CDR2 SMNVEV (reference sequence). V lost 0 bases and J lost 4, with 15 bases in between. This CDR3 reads CASSLSGQGRSYGYTF. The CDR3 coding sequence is TGTGCCAGCAGTTTATCCGGCCAGGGCCGATCCTATGGCTACACCTTC.

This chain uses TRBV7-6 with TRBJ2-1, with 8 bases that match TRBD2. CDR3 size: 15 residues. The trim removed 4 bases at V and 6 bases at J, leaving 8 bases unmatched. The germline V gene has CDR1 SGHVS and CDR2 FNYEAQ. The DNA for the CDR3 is TGTGCCAGCAGCTCCCGGGGGGGGGCAGTCAATGAGCAGTTCTTC. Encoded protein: CASSSRGGAVNEQFF.

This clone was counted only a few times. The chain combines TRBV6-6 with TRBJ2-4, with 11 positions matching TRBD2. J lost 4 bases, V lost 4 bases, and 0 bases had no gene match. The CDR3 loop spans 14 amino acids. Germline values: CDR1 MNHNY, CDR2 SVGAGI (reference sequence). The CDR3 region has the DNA TGTGCCAGCAGTTTAGCGGGGGGGAAAAACATTCAGTACTTC. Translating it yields CASSLAGGKNIQYF.

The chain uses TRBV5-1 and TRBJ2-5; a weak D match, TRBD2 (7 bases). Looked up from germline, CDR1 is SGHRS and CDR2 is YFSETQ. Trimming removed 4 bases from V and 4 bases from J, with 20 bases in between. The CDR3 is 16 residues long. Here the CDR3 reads CASSPQGPRGAETQYF. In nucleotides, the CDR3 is TGCGCCAGCAGCCCCCAAGGACCCCGGGGGGCAGAGACCCAGTACTTC.

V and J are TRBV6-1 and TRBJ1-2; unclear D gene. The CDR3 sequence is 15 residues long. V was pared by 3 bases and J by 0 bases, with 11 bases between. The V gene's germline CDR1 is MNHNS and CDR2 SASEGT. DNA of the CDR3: TGTGCCAGCAGTGACGGGATCCTCACTAACTATGGCTACACCTTC. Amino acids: CASSDGILTNYGYTF.

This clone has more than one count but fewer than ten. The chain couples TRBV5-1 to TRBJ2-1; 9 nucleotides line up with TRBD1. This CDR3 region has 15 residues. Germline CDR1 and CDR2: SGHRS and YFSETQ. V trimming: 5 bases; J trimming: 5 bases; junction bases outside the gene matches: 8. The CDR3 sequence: CASRRGQGFNNEQFF. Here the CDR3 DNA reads TGCGCCAGCAGGAGAGGACAGGGGTTCAACAATGAGCAGTTCTTC.

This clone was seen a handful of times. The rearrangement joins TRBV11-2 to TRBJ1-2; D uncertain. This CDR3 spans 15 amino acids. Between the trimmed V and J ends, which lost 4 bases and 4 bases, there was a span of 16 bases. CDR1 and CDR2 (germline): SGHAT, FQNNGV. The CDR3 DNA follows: TGTGCCAGCAGCTCCGACTTACTGAAGACCTATGGCTACACCTTC. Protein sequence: CASSSDLLKTYGYTF.

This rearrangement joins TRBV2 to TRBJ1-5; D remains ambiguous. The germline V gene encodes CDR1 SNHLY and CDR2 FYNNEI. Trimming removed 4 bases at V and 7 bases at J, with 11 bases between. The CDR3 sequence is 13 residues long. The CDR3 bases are TGTGCCAGCAGTGGTCCCAGCGAACAGCCCCAGCATTTT. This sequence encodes CASSGPSEQPQHF.

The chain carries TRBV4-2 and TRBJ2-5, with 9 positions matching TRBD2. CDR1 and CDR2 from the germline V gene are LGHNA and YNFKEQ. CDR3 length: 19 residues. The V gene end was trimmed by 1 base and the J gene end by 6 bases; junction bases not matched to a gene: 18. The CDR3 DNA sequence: TGTGCCAGCAGCCAAGTGGGGTATAGTAGCGGGGGCGGGGAAAAGACCCAGTACTTC. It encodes CASSQVGYSSGGGEKTQYF.

The CDR3 DNA is TGTGCCATCAGTGACCCACCGGGGGGGACAGATACGCAGTATTTT. Its protein product is CAISDPPGGTDTQYF. This chain links TRBV10-3 with TRBJ2-3; 8 positions match TRBD2. In germline, CDR1 is ENHRY, CDR2 SYGVKD. CDR3 length: 15 residues. With V trimmed by 3 bases and J by 3 bases, 5 bases remained unmatched.

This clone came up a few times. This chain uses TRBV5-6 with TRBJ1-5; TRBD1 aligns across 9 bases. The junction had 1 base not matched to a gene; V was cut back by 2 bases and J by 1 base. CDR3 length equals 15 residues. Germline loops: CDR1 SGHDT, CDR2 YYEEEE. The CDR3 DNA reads TGTGCCAGCAGCTTCGGACAGGGGAGCAATCAGCCCCAGCATTTT. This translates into CASSFGQGSNQPQHF.

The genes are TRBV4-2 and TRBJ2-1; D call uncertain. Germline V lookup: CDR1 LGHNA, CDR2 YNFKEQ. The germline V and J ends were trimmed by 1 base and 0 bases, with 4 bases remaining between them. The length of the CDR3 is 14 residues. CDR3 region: CASSQGSSYNEQFF. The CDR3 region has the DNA TGTGCCAGCAGCCAAGGGAGCTCCTACAATGAGCAGTTCTTC.

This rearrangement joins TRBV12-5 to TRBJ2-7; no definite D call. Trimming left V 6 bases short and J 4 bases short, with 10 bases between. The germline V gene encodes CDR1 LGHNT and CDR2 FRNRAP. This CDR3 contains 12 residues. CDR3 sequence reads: CASGHPVYEQYF. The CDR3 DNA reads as TGTGCTAGTGGCCACCCAGTTTACGAGCAGTACTTC.

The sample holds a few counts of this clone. CDR3 amino acids: CARGDSGQGFSNEKLFF. CDR3 bases: TGTGCCAGAGGGGATTCGGGACAGGGATTTTCTAATGAAAAACTGTTTTTT. V and J are TRBV27 and TRBJ1-4; 9 nucleotides agree with TRBD1. Germline V gene lookup returns CDR1 MNHEY and CDR2 SMNVEV (reference sequence). The CDR3 has 17 residues. With V trimmed by 9 bases and J by 3 bases, 14 bases remained unmatched.

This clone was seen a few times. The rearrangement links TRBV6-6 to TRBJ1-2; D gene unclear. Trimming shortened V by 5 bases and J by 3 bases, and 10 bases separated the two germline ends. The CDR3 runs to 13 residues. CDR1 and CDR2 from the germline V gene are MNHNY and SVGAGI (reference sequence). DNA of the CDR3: TGTGCCAGCAGTCCCGGTACGGACTATGGCTACACCTTC. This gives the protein CASSPGTDYGYTF.

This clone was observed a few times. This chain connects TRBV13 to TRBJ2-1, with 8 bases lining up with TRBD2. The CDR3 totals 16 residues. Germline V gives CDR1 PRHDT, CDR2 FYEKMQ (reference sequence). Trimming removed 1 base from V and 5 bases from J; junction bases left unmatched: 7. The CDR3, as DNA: TGTGCCAGCAGCTTAGTTCCCGGGGGGGCCCACAATGAGCAGTTCTTC. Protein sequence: CASSLVPGGAHNEQFF.